A selection of T cell receptor beta chains follows, all from one sample in a study of OX40 agonist ivuxolimab in advanced cancers. TCRdb's copy holds only in-frame clones and misses some; the assay was immunoSEQ multiplex PCR. The sample has about 79,000 clones; approximately 85% are singletons. The source was CD4+ or CD8+ T cells sorted from blood, collected in a trial of the OX40 agonist ivuxolimab. The receptors shown here come from an adult with an advanced solid tumor such as melanoma, head and neck, liver or kidney cancer. CDR3s include the opening cysteine and the closing phenylalanine or tryptophan. Fields, in order: J gene, V gene, CDR3 protein.

j_gene: TRBJ2-1; v_gene: TRBV9; CDR3aa: CASSWSTSLNNEQFF
j_gene: TRBJ1-1; v_gene: TRBV30; CDR3aa: CAWSRWGQRTEAFF
j_gene: TRBJ2-7; v_gene: TRBV15; CDR3aa: CATSTIGLSHEQYF
j_gene: TRBJ2-7; v_gene: TRBV11-2; CDR3aa: CASSLDQNQYF
j_gene: TRBJ2-6; v_gene: TRBV10-2; CDR3aa: CASQSSGANVLTF
j_gene: TRBJ2-2; v_gene: TRBV2; CDR3aa: CASSEGTLNTGELFF
j_gene: TRBJ1-5; v_gene: TRBV19; CDR3aa: CASRPRTGDGRSGSNQPQHF
j_gene: TRBJ2-3; v_gene: TRBV6-1; CDR3aa: CASRTRGTDTQYF
j_gene: TRBJ2-1; v_gene: TRBV5-1; CDR3aa: CASSFQAGDNEQFF
j_gene: TRBJ2-7; v_gene: TRBV7-9; CDR3aa: CASSHRRRGGAGSYEQYF
j_gene: TRBJ1-4; v_gene: TRBV27; CDR3aa: CASSFWGEGQREKLFF
j_gene: TRBJ2-7; v_gene: TRBV14; CDR3aa: CASSRKASGRNYEQYF
j_gene: TRBJ1-5; v_gene: TRBV28; CDR3aa: CASDFSGQPQHF
j_gene: TRBJ2-1; v_gene: TRBV5-1; CDR3aa: CASSLGGLTPLNEQFF
j_gene: TRBJ2-5; v_gene: TRBV9; CDR3aa: CASSARDGGETQYF
j_gene: TRBJ2-7; v_gene: TRBV11-2; CDR3aa: CASSLGSGLYEQYF
j_gene: TRBJ1-3; v_gene: TRBV4-1; CDR3aa: CASSQEDNGRNTIYF
j_gene: TRBJ2-3; v_gene: TRBV5-1; CDR3aa: CASSLTSGADTQYF
j_gene: TRBJ2-3; v_gene: TRBV19; CDR3aa: CASSIAGVGTDTQYF
j_gene: TRBJ1-2; v_gene: TRBV5-4; CDR3aa: CASSFQGGGYGYTF
j_gene: TRBJ1-1; v_gene: TRBV28; CDR3aa: CASSFGGLAREAFF
j_gene: TRBJ2-1; v_gene: TRBV7-8; CDR3aa: CASSAMGRLTQQFF
j_gene: TRBJ2-5; v_gene: TRBV7-9; CDR3aa: CASSSTGGLQETQYF
j_gene: TRBJ2-7; v_gene: TRBV11-2; CDR3aa: CASSLVIFLSSPMEQYF
j_gene: TRBJ2-2; v_gene: TRBV19; CDR3aa: CASIPDRAFGELFF
j_gene: TRBJ2-7; v_gene: TRBV7-8; CDR3aa: CASSFPTDEGLAGVPLSYEQYF
j_gene: TRBJ1-4; v_gene: TRBV4-1; CDR3aa: CASSQAMGLGEKLFF
j_gene: TRBJ2-1; v_gene: TRBV11-2; CDR3aa: CASSSVRTGDYNEQFF
j_gene: TRBJ1-5; v_gene: TRBV11-3; CDR3aa: CASSLDCRDYSNQPQHF
j_gene: TRBJ2-2; v_gene: TRBV9; CDR3aa: CASSVGIGENTGELFF
j_gene: TRBJ2-2; v_gene: TRBV28; CDR3aa: CASTRPDANTGELFF
j_gene: TRBJ2-7; v_gene: TRBV9; CDR3aa: CASSVGDSYEQYF
j_gene: TRBJ2-7; v_gene: TRBV7-9; CDR3aa: CASSPGLETYEQYF
j_gene: TRBJ1-3; v_gene: TRBV5-4; CDR3aa: CASSFGTSGNTIYF
j_gene: TRBJ2-1; v_gene: TRBV5-1; CDR3aa: CASKEGAWNNEQFF
j_gene: TRBJ2-1; v_gene: TRBV18; CDR3aa: CASSPTDRLEAEQFF
j_gene: TRBJ2-7; v_gene: TRBV2; CDR3aa: CASSEAPRVKQYF
j_gene: TRBJ2-7; v_gene: TRBV10-3; CDR3aa: CAISDSRERSYEQYF
j_gene: TRBJ2-5; v_gene: TRBV7-2; CDR3aa: CASSEMLAGGVETQYF
j_gene: TRBJ2-5; v_gene: TRBV11-2; CDR3aa: CASSLTGEQETQYF